This T cell receptor beta chain is from a study of T cell responses to AZD1222 COVID-19 vaccine. Study-level findings and limits: Possibly, clonal diversity was underestimated; donors were largely white British and included more females. Reports indicate that nearly half of spike-specific TCRs are directed at unmutated variant regions. Vaccine-related CD4 TCRs covered spike, predominating at 160-218 and 743-854.

The data were produced by immunoSEQ multiplex PCR, yet TCRdb's version contains in-frame clones alone and is incomplete. The sample has some 80,000 clones, approximately 85% seen once. Remarks on this clone: Antigen specificity is unknown.

Deletions cut 4 bases from V and 5 bases from J, with 8 bases between. The CDR3 runs 12 residues. The germline gives CDR1 KGHSH, CDR2 LQKENI. The TCR sequence derives from an adult in good health. The chain carries TRBV18 and TRBJ1-2; D unresolved. The starting material was peripheral blood, obtained on day 0 of MenACWY control vaccination. In DNA form, the CDR3 reads TGTGCCAGCTCACTGGATGGGTATGGCTACACCTTC. Its protein product is CASSLDGYGYTF.